The next 23 T cell receptor beta chains were all read from a single sample in a study of shared clonotypes between healthy human individuals (dated by TCRdb to the early 2020s). Receptors were amplified or captured by the immunoSEQ multiplex PCR assay. In TCRdb, the immuneACCESS table is reduced to in-frame sequences with V and J assigned. These tables do not hold every clone; where another copy was compared, an unresolved V gene accounts for under half, and the others remain unexplained. The sample table shows about 2,200,000 clones, and 85% to 95% are seen once. The ten largest clones add up to about 1.5% of the sample. CD8 naive samples were CD45RO-negative cells positively selected for CCR7, giving a CD45RA+CCR7+ population that excluded TemRA cells. What was sequenced was naive CD8+ T cells from PBMCs. The cell subset or site label, read with the paper, signifies: CD45RA+CCR7+. Source of these receptors: a young man in good health. Some clones in this sample may be carry-over from other donors' samples.

The chain combines TRBV28 with TRBJ1-1; D remains ambiguous. Trimming removed 3 bases from V and 4 bases from J, with 12 bases in between. The germline gives CDR1 MDHEN, CDR2 SYDVKM. This CDR3 is 14 amino acids long. CDR3 bases: TGTGCCAGCAGTTTTGGAGAATGGGGCACTGAAGCTTTCTTT. Translating gives CASSFGEWGTEAFF. The full variable domain, with the rest looked up from reference TRBV28 and TRBJ1-1, is DVKVTQSSRYLVKRTGEKVFLECVQDMDHENMFWYRQDPGLGLRLIYFSYDVKMKEKGDIPEGYSVSREKKERFSLILESASTNQTSMYLCASSFGEWGTEAFFGQGTRLTVV.

Of note for this clone: This sample also contains other DNA sequences that code for the same CDR3. The chain uses TRBV10-3 and TRBJ1-1, with D perhaps matching TRBD1 (5 bases). The CDR3 spans 13 residues. The germline V gene has CDR1 ENHRY and CDR2 SYGVKD. V dropped 0 bases and J dropped 3 bases, with 5 bases sitting between them. The CDR3 is CAISESGDTEAFF. The CDR3 region has the DNA TGTGCCATCAGTGAGTCGGGGGACACTGAAGCTTTCTTT.

The V gene is TRBV2, the J gene TRBJ2-7; TRBD2 is a possible D gene (6 bases). Trimming cost V 7 bases and J 0 bases, with 13 bases left between them. CDR1 is SNHLY, CDR2 FYNNEI, per germline. The CDR3 is 14 amino acids. CDR3 sequence reads: CASTGTLSSYEQYF. In nucleotides, the CDR3 is TGTGCCAGCACCGGGACTTTGAGCTCCTACGAGCAGTACTTC.

This chain uses TRBV11-2 with TRBJ2-7, with 7 bases that match TRBD1. The J segment lost 3 bases and the V segment lost 4 bases, leaving 3 bases of the junction unmatched. Germline values: CDR1 SGHAT, CDR2 FQNNGV. This CDR3 has 13 residues. The CDR3, as DNA: TGTGCCAGCAGCTGGGACAGCCTCTACGAGCAGTACTTC. Its translation: CASSWDSLYEQYF.

The CDR3 region is CASSVRINEKLFF. The DNA of the CDR3 is TGTGCCAGCAGTGTTCGGATTAATGAAAAACTGTTTTTT. The rearrangement links TRBV25-1 to TRBJ1-4; D is uncertain. This CDR3 region has 13 residues. From germline, CDR1 is MGHDK and CDR2 SYGVNS. V was clipped by 4 bases and J by 4 bases, with 7 bases between them.

This chain uses TRBV6-6 with TRBJ2-2; no definite D call. Germline lookup yields CDR1 MNHNY and CDR2 SVGAGI (reference sequence). The V gene lost 5 bases and the J gene lost 5 bases, with 12 bases spanning the gap. The CDR3 spans 14 residues. CDR3 coding DNA: TGTGCCAGCAGTACCCCTGTTACGACCGGGGAGCTGTTTTTT. Translation gives CASSTPVTTGELFF.

The rearrangement links TRBV10-2 to TRBJ1-3; a weak D match, TRBD1 (6 bases). The germline V and J ends were trimmed by 6 bases and 4 bases, with 13 bases remaining between them. The length of the CDR3 is 14 residues. Germline-derived CDR1 and CDR2 are WSHSY and SAAADI. The CDR3 spells CASRNFGTGNTIYF. CDR3 bases: TGCGCCAGCAGGAATTTTGGGACAGGAAACACCATATATTTT.

This chain connects TRBV27 to TRBJ2-1; 9 positions match TRBD2. The junction had 16 bases not matched to a gene; V was cut back by 5 bases and J by 5 bases. Per the germline V gene, CDR1 is MNHEY and CDR2 is SMNVEV (reference sequence). The CDR3 runs to 18 residues. The CDR3: CASSIAGEIRAVDNEQFF. DNA for the CDR3: TGTGCCAGCAGTATAGCGGGAGAAATTCGGGCAGTGGACAATGAGCAGTTCTTC.

The J gene is TRBJ2-7, the V gene TRBV27, with D possibly being TRBD1 (6 bases). The length of the CDR3 is 14 residues. Trimming shortened V by 4 bases and J by 3 bases, and 13 bases separated the two germline ends. Germline V gene sequence: CDR1 MNHEY, CDR2 SMNVEV (reference sequence). The CDR3 sequence: CASSSGHLIYEQYF. CDR3 coding DNA: TGTGCCAGCAGTTCGGGACACCTGATCTACGAGCAGTACTTC.

The genes are TRBV28 and TRBJ2-3; D is ambiguous. The CDR3 runs to 15 residues. CDR1 is MDHEN and CDR2 is SYDVKM in the germline V gene. Trimming cost V 4 bases and J 6 bases, with 17 bases left between them. The CDR3 sequence is CASSSRFSTVDTQYF. CDR3 DNA sequence: TGTGCCAGCAGTTCTCGGTTCAGTACCGTGGATACGCAGTATTTT.

V usage is TRBV13 and J usage is TRBJ2-7; tentatively, D is TRBD1 (5 bases). Germline CDR1 PRHDT, CDR2 FYEKMQ (reference sequence). The V end was cut by 5 bases, the J end by 2 bases, with 16 bases between. CDR3 length equals 15 residues. The CDR3 DNA reads TGTGCCAGCAGCCTGACCCCCAGGGCGGCCTACGAGCAGTACTTC. Protein: CASSLTPRAAYEQYF.

V gene TRBV28 combines with J gene TRBJ1-2; TRBD1 is a possible D gene (5 bases). This CDR3 is 14 amino acids long. CDR1 is MDHEN and CDR2 is SYDVKM in the germline V gene. Trimming shortened V by 4 bases and J by 8 bases, and 17 bases separated the two germline ends. Here the CDR3 DNA reads TGTGCCAGCAGTTCCCCTGGCAGGGTGGAAGGCTACACCTTC. Translated: CASSSPGRVEGYTF.

The chain links TRBV19 to TRBJ1-5, with D maybe TRBD1 (5 bases). Between the trimmed V and J ends, which lost 4 bases and 4 bases, there was a span of 20 bases. In germline, CDR1 is LNHDA, CDR2 SQIVND (reference sequence). The CDR3 runs to 17 residues. The CDR3 sequence: CASSTWDGRGINQPQHF. In DNA, the CDR3 is TGTGCCAGTAGTACCTGGGACGGCAGAGGAATTAATCAGCCCCAGCATTTT.

The table lists this clone with a count of one. The rearrangement links TRBV27 to TRBJ2-2, with D unclear. Trimming pared 0 bases from V and 6 bases from J, leaving 5 bases between. The CDR3 spans 13 residues. Germline loops: CDR1 MNHEY, CDR2 SMNVEV (reference sequence). The CDR3 DNA sequence: TGTGCCAGCAGTTTATCACCGGCCGGGGAGCTGTTTTTT. The encoded protein is CASSLSPAGELFF.

The chain recombines TRBV30 with TRBJ1-4; the D gene is possibly TRBD1 (5 bases). Germline V gene lookup returns CDR1 GTSNPN and CDR2 SVGIG (reference sequence). CDR3 length equals 16 residues. Trimming took 3 bases from V and 3 from J, leaving 17 bases between them. In DNA, the CDR3 is TGTGCCTGGAGGACTACTGGGGCAGGGCCTAATGAAAAACTGTTTTTT. It yields the protein CAWRTTGAGPNEKLFF.

The V call is TRBV20-1, the J call TRBJ1-2; D is uncertain. CDR3 size: 11 residues. Germline V gene data show CDR1 as DFQATT and CDR2 as SNEGSKA (reference sequence). The ends were cut back, 6 bases at V and 4 bases at J, with 9 bases in the middle. The CDR3, as DNA: TGCAGTGCGCCGGGCCGCTATGGCTACACCTTC. Its protein is CSAPGRYGYTF.

In nucleotides, the CDR3 is TGTGCCAGCAGTGGGGGGGTCAGTTCCTACAATGAGCAGTTCTTC. Its protein is CASSGGVSSYNEQFF. The genes are TRBV2 and TRBJ2-1; D possibly corresponds to TRBD2 (6 bases). The CDR3 contains 15 residues. Trimming shortened V by 4 bases and J by 1 base, and 11 bases separated the two germline ends. Germline V gives CDR1 SNHLY, CDR2 FYNNEI.

The chain links TRBV19 to TRBJ2-5; possible D gene TRBD2, 5 bases. This CDR3 is built from 14 residues. Germline CDR1 and CDR2: LNHDA and SQIVND (reference sequence). V lost 4 bases and J 5 bases, leaving 14 bases between the germline ends. The CDR3 loop is CASSSASTSETQYF. CDR3 nucleotide sequence: TGTGCCAGTAGTAGCGCTAGCACCTCGGAGACCCAGTACTTC.

The gene calls are TRBV6-5 and TRBJ1-5, with a tentative D call TRBD1 (6 bases). The CDR3 runs 15 residues. The germline V and J ends were trimmed by 6 bases and 1 base, with 13 bases remaining between them. CDR1 and CDR2 from the germline V gene are MNHEY and SVGAGI. As DNA, the CDR3 is TGTGCCAGCAGAAACAGGGAGGGCAGCAATCAGCCCCAGCATTTT. It codes for CASRNREGSNQPQHF.

The chain's CDR3 is CASSYNPPPGDIQYF. As DNA, the CDR3 is TGTGCCAGCAGTTACAATCCACCCCCTGGGGACATTCAGTACTTC. The V and J genes are TRBV6-5 and TRBJ2-4; the D is unclear. CDR1 is MNHEY, CDR2 SVGAGI, per germline. The CDR3 length is 15 residues. Trimming took 2 bases from V and 8 from J, leaving 16 bases between them.

V and J are TRBV29-1 and TRBJ2-7; 9 bases agree with TRBD2. Germline loops: CDR1 SQVTM, CDR2 ANQGSEA. The CDR3 consists of 14 residues. The junction had 3 bases not matched to a gene; V was cut back by 1 base and J by 2 bases. CDR3 sequence (DNA): TGCAGCGTTGAAGCTAGCGGGGATACCTACGAGCAGTACTTC. Its translation is CSVEASGDTYEQYF.

As regards this clone: This sample includes further DNA sequences coding for the same CDR3. The rearrangement joins TRBV9 to TRBJ1-1; perhaps TRBD1 as D (6 bases). The CDR3 is 14 residues long. V lost 2 bases and J 4 bases, leaving 12 bases between the germline ends. Germline V gene lookup returns CDR1 SGDLS and CDR2 YYNGEE. The CDR3 bases are TGTGCCAGCAGCGTCGGAGGGGGAAGCACTGAAGCTTTCTTT. Translating it yields CASSVGGGSTEAFF.

The CDR3 region is CASSLDSRALAKNIQYF. For the CDR3, the DNA is TGCGCCAGCAGCTTGGACTCCAGAGCACTAGCCAAAAACATTCAGTACTTC. The rearrangement joins TRBV5-1 to TRBJ2-4, with D uncertain. V was trimmed by 0 bases and J by 0 bases, leaving 13 bases between them. CDR3 length equals 17 residues. Germline CDR1 SGHRS, CDR2 YFSETQ.